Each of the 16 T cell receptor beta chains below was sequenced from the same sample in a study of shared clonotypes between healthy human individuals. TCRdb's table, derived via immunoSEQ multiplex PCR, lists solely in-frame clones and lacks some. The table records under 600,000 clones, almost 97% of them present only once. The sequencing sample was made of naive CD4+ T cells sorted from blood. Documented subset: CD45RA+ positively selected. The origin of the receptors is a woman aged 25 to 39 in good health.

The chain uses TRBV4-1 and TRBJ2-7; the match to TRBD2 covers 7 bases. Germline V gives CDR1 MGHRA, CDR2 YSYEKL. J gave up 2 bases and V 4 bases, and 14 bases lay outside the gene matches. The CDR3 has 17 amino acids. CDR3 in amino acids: CASSPAPNQGGTYEQYF. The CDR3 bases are TGCGCCAGCAGCCCAGCTCCTAATCAGGGAGGGACCTACGAGCAGTACTTC.

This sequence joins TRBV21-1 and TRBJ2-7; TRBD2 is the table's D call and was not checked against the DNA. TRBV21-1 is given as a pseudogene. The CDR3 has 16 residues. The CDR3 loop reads CASKPSGLASVDEQYF. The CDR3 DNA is TGTGCCAGCAAACCCTCGGGACTAGCTAGTGTCGACGAGCAGTACTTC.

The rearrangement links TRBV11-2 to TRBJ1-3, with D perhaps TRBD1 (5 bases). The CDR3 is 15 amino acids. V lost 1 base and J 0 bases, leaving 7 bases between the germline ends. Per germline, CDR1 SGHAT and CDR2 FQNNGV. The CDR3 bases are TGTGCCAGCAGCTTAGTCAGGGCCTCTGGAAACACCATATATTTT. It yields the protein CASSLVRASGNTIYF.

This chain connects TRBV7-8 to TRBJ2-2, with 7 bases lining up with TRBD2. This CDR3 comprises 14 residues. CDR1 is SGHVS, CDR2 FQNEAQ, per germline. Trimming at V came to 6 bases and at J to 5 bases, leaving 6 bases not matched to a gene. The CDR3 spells CASRIMRGTGELFF. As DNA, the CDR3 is TGTGCCAGCAGGATAATGCGGGGGACCGGGGAGCTGTTTTTT.

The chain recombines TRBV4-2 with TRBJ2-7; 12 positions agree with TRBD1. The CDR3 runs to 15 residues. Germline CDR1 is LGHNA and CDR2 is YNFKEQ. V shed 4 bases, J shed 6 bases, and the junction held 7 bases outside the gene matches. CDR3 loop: CASSRSGTGGIEQYF. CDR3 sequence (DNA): TGTGCCAGCAGCCGATCTGGGACAGGGGGCATCGAGCAGTACTTC.

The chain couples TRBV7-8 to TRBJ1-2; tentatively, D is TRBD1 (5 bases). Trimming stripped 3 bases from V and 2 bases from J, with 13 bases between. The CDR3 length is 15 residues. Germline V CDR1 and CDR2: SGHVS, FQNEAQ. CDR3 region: CASSFNGAGNYGYTF. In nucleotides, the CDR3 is TGTGCCAGCAGCTTTAACGGGGCAGGGAACTATGGCTACACCTTC.

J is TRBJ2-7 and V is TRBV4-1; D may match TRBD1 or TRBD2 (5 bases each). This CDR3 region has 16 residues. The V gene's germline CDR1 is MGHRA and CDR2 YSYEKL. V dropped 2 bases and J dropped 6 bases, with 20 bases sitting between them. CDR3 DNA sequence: TGCGCCAGCAGCCAAATCATAGGGACCGCGGGTCTCGAGCAGTACTTC. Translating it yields CASSQIIGTAGLEQYF.

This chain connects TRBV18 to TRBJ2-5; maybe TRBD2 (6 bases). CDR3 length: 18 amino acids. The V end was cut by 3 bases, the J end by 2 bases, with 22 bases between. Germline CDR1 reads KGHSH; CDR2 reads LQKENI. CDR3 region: CASSPLSTNRRGQETQYF. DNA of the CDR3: TGTGCCAGCTCACCGCTGTCGACAAACCGTCGGGGGCAAGAGACCCAGTACTTC.

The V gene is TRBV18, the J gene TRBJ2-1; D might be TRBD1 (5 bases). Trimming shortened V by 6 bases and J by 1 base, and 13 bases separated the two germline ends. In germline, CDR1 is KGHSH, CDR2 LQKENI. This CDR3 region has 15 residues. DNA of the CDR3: TGTGCCAGCTCCCGGATTCAGGGATCCTACAATGAGCAGTTCTTC. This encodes CASSRIQGSYNEQFF.

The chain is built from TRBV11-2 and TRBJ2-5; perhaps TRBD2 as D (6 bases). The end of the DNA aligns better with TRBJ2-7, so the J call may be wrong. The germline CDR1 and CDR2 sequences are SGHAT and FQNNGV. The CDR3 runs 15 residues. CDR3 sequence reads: CASSLEGSGTYEQYF. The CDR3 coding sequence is TGTGCCAGCAGCTTAGAGGGTAGCGGAACCTACGAGCAGTACTTC.

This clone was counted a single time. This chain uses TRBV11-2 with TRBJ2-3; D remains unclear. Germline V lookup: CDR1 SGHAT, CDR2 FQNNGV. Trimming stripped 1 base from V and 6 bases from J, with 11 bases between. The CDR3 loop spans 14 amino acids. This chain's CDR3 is CASSLAQGSDTQYF. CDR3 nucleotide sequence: TGTGCCAGCAGCTTAGCCCAAGGAAGCGATACGCAGTATTTT.

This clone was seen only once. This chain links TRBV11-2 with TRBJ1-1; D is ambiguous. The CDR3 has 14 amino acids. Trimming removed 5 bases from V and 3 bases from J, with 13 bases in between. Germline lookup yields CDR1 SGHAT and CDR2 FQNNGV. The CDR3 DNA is TGTGCCAGCAGCCCCGCTGCGGGATACACTGAAGCTTTCTTT. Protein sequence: CASSPAAGYTEAFF. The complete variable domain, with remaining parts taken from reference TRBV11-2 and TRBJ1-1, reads EAGVAQSPRYKIIEKRQSVAFWCNPISGHATLYWYQQILGQGPKLLIQFQNNGVVDDSQLPKDRFSAERLKGVDSTLKIQPAKLEDSAVYLCASSPAAGYTEAFFGQGTRLTVV.

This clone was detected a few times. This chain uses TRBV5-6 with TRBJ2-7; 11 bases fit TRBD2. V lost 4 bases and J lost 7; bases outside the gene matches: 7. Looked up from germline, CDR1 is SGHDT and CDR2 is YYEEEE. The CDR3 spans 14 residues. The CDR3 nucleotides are TGTGCCAGCAGCCATACTAGCGGGAGACGGGAGCAGTACTTC. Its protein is CASSHTSGRREQYF.

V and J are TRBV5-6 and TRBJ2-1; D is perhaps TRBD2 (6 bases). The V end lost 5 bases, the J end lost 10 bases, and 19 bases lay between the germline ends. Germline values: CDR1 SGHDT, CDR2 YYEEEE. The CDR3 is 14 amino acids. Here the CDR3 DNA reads TGTGCCAGCAGACGAACGACTAGGGGCCGGGAGCAGTTCTTC. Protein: CASRRTTRGREQFF. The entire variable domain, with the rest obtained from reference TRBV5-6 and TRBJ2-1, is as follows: DAGVTQSPTHLIKTRGQQVTLRCSPKSGHDTVSWYQQALGQGPQFIFQYYEEEERQRGNFPDRFSGHQFPNYSSELNVNALLLGDSALYLCASRRTTRGREQFFGPGTRLTVL.

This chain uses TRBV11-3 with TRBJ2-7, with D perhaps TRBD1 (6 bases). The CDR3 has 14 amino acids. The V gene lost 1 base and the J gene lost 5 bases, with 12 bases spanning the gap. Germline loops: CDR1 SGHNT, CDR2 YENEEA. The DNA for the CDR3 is TGTGCCAGCAGCTTAGCGGCAGGGGTCAACGAGCAGTACTTC. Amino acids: CASSLAAGVNEQYF.

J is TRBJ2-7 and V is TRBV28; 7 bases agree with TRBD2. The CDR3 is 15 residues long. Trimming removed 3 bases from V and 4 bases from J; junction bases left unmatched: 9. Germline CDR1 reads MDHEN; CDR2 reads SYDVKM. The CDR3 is CASSLFSSGRYEQYF. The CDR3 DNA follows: TGTGCCAGCAGTTTGTTCTCGTCCGGGAGGTACGAGCAGTACTTC.